Below are 26 T cell receptor beta chains sequenced from a single sample in a study of OX40 agonist ivuxolimab in advanced cancers. The data were produced by immunoSEQ multiplex PCR, yet TCRdb's version contains in-frame clones alone and is incomplete. The sample carries about 110,000 clones, about nine tenths recorded once. Material: CD4+ or CD8+ T cells sorted from blood, obtained in a trial of the OX40 agonist ivuxolimab. Receptors were obtained from an adult with an advanced solid tumor such as melanoma, head and neck, liver or kidney cancer.

The chain has TRBV2 and TRBJ2-2; 7 nucleotides align to TRBD2. Unmatched junction bases numbered 11, after V lost 7 bases and J lost 6 bases. This CDR3 region has 15 residues. The germline gives CDR1 SNHLY, CDR2 FYNNEI. Written as DNA, the CDR3 is TGTGCCAGCACACCCACTTGGGGGGGGTCCGGGGAGCTGTTTTTT. It encodes CASTPTWGGSGELFF.

The chain employs TRBV7-8 and TRBJ2-5; D is possibly TRBD2 (5 bases). The germline CDR1 and CDR2 sequences are SGHVS and FQNEAQ. V was trimmed by 0 bases and J by 5 bases, leaving 7 bases between them. The CDR3 contains 13 residues. In DNA, the CDR3 is TGTGCCAGCAGCTTAGCGGCTAGCGAGACCCAGTACTTC. Translated: CASSLAASETQYF. Supplemented by reference TRBV7-8 and TRBJ2-5, the full variable domain reads GAGVSQSPRYKVAKRGQDVALRCDPISGHVSLFWYQQALGQGPEFLTYFQNEAQLDKSGLPSDRFFAERPEGSVSTLKIQRTQQEDSAVYLCASSLAASETQYFGPGTRLLVL.

The chain links TRBV7-9 to TRBJ2-2; TRBD1 agrees at 8 bases. The CDR3 sequence is 14 residues long. Trimming removed 5 bases from V and 6 bases from J; junction bases left unmatched: 5. Germline-derived CDR1 and CDR2 are SEHNR and FQNEAQ (reference sequence). In DNA form, the CDR3 reads TGTGCCAGCAGCCCACTGACAGGGGCCGGGGAGCTGTTTTTT. Protein product: CASSPLTGAGELFF.

This clone has only one observation. The V and J genes are TRBV9 and TRBJ2-5; the D is unclear. Between the trimmed V and J ends, which lost 0 bases and 5 bases, there was a span of 14 bases. This CDR3 has 15 residues. Germline V gives CDR1 SGDLS, CDR2 YYNGEE. CDR3 region: CASSVDLGGIETQYF. Here the CDR3 DNA reads TGTGCCAGCAGCGTAGACCTCGGCGGTATCGAGACCCAGTACTTC.

V usage is TRBV10-1 and J usage is TRBJ1-1; no clear D gene. The germline V gene encodes CDR1 WNHNN and CDR2 SYGVQD (reference sequence). The CDR3 has 13 amino acids. Trimming shortened V by 0 bases and J by 10 bases, and 12 bases separated the two germline ends. This CDR3 is CASSESDRARAFF. CDR3 bases: TGCGCCAGCAGTGAGTCCGACCGCGCGAGAGCTTTCTTT.

In nucleotides, the CDR3 is TGTGCCAGTAGTATGTCCCAGGGGTTCAATCAGCCCCAGCATTTT. The encoded protein is CASSMSQGFNQPQHF. V and J are TRBV19 and TRBJ1-5; D is perhaps TRBD1 (6 bases). This CDR3 contains 15 residues. CDR1 and CDR2 (germline): LNHDA, SQIVND (reference sequence). V was trimmed by 3 bases and J by 3 bases, leaving 12 bases between them.

This rearrangement joins TRBV9 to TRBJ1-2; 9 nucleotides align to TRBD1. From germline, CDR1 is SGDLS and CDR2 YYNGEE. CDR3 size: 14 residues. Trimming took 5 bases from V and 1 from J; bases not matched to a gene: 3. CDR3 in amino acids: CASRPTGGNYGYTF. Written as DNA, the CDR3 is TGTGCCAGCAGGCCGACAGGGGGTAACTATGGCTACACCTTC. The full variable domain, in which reference TRBV9 and TRBJ1-2 provide the parts outside the CDR3, is DSGVTQTPKHLITATGQRVTLRCSPRSGDLSVYWYQQSLDQGLQFLIQYYNGEERAKGNILERFSAQQFPDLHSELNLSSLELGDSALYFCASRPTGGNYGYTFGSGTRLTVV.

A few counts support this clone. Other DNA sequences from this sample encode an identical CDR3 as well. V and J are TRBV5-1 and TRBJ1-1, with D maybe TRBD1 (5 bases). The germline V gene has CDR1 SGHRS and CDR2 YFSETQ. V dropped 0 bases and J dropped 1 base, with 7 bases sitting between them. The CDR3 contains 14 residues. The CDR3 DNA reads as TGCGCCAGCAGCTTGGCGGGGGGGAACACTGAAGCTTTCTTT. It encodes CASSLAGGNTEAFF.

The rearrangement links TRBV28 to TRBJ2-1; 10 nucleotides align to TRBD1. After removal of 4 bases from V and 1 base from J, the junction contained 4 bases not matched to a gene. CDR3 size: 16 residues. Germline V gives CDR1 MDHEN, CDR2 SYDVKM. Here the CDR3 DNA reads TGTGCCAGCAGTTCCCCGGGACAGGGGTCCTACAATGAGCAGTTCTTC. Its translation: CASSSPGQGSYNEQFF.

The chain uses TRBV19 and TRBJ1-3; D call uncertain. CDR1 LNHDA and CDR2 SQIVND come from the germline V gene (reference sequence). V shed 5 bases and J shed 4 bases, with 9 bases lying between them. The CDR3 totals 13 residues. This CDR3 is CASSDTEGNTIYF. Here the CDR3 DNA reads TGTGCCAGTAGTGACACCGAAGGAAACACCATATATTTT. Variable domain in full (rest from reference TRBV19 and TRBJ1-3): DGGITQSPKYLFRKEGQNVTLSCEQNLNHDAMYWYRQDPGQGLRLIYYSQIVNDFQKGDIAEGYSVSREKKESFPLTVTSAQKNPTAFYLCASSDTEGNTIYFGEGSWLTVV.

The gene calls are TRBV5-1 and TRBJ1-2, with TRBD1 identical over 7 bases. Germline trimming cut 0 bases from V and 8 bases from J; bases unmatched to any gene: 4. The CDR3 extends over 13 amino acids. Germline V gives CDR1 SGHRS, CDR2 YFSETQ. The DNA for the CDR3 is TGCGCCAGCAGCTTGGCGGACAGGAGGGGCTACACCTTC. This gives the protein CASSLADRRGYTF.

V and J are TRBV28 and TRBJ1-3, with unresolved D. Trimming removed 5 bases from V and 0 bases from J, with 8 bases in between. The CDR3 loop spans 14 amino acids. Germline loops: CDR1 MDHEN, CDR2 SYDVKM. As DNA, the CDR3 is TGTGCCAGCAGTAACACTGTCTCTGGAAACACCATATATTTT. Encoded protein: CASSNTVSGNTIYF.

This rearrangement joins TRBV11-2 to TRBJ2-5, with no clear D. The CDR3 is 15 residues long. The germline V gene encodes CDR1 SGHAT and CDR2 FQNNGV. V shed 4 bases and J shed 1 base, with 13 bases lying between them. In DNA, the CDR3 is TGTGCCAGCAGCTCAAATCCCGGGCTCCAAGAGACCCAGTACTTC. Its protein product is CASSSNPGLQETQYF.

The gene calls are TRBV5-1 and TRBJ1-4; 7 nucleotides line up with TRBD1. The V gene end was trimmed by 4 bases and the J gene end by 7 bases; junction bases not matched to a gene: 7. The CDR3 sequence is 14 residues long. The germline V gene encodes CDR1 SGHRS and CDR2 YFSETQ. CDR3 amino acids: CASSAGQVAEKLFF. The DNA for the CDR3 is TGCGCCAGCAGCGCCGGACAGGTGGCTGAAAAACTGTTTTTT.

This clone turned up a few times. CDR3 region: CASSLGRDGSPLHF. The CDR3 DNA sequence: TGTGCCAGCAGCTTAGGCAGGGACGGTTCACCCCTCCACTTT. This chain connects TRBV7-9 to TRBJ1-6, with TRBD1 as a possible D gene (5 bases). Trimming took off 1 base at V and 9 bases at J, with 10 bases between the two ends. This CDR3 is 14 amino acids long. Germline V gene lookup returns CDR1 SEHNR and CDR2 FQNEAQ (reference sequence).

The gene calls are TRBV5-5 and TRBJ1-5, with D perhaps TRBD1 (6 bases). This CDR3 is built from 13 residues. V lost 4 bases and J 7 bases, leaving 12 bases between the germline ends. CDR1 and CDR2 from the germline V gene are SGHKS and YYEKEE (reference sequence). The DNA for the CDR3 is TGTGCCAGCAGCCCAGGGACATCCCAGCCCCAGCATTTT. Its translation: CASSPGTSQPQHF. Full variable domain (missing parts from reference TRBV5-5 and TRBJ1-5): DAGVTQSPTHLIKTRGQQVTLRCSPISGHKSVSWYQQVLGQGPQFIFQYYEKEERGRGNFPDRFSARQFPNYSSELNVNALLLGDSALYLCASSPGTSQPQHFGDGTRLSIL.

The chain joins TRBV7-2 to TRBJ2-5, with TRBD1 matching 9 bases. The DNA end favors TRBJ2-7, so the J call may be wrong. Germline V gives CDR1 SGHTA, CDR2 FQGNSA. The CDR3 is made up of 14 amino acids. The CDR3 DNA sequence: TGTGCCAGCAGCTCCGGGACAGGGAACTACGAGCAGTACTTC. Its translation: CASSSGTGNYEQYF.

The chain couples TRBV7-9 to TRBJ1-5, with a weak D call TRBD1 (5 bases). Per germline, CDR1 SEHNR and CDR2 FQNEAQ (reference sequence). The CDR3 loop spans 14 amino acids. The V end was cut by 5 bases, the J end by 1 base, with 9 bases between. In DNA form, the CDR3 reads TGTGCCAGCAGCAGGGACGGCAGCAATCAGCCCCAGCATTTT. Translating it yields CASSRDGSNQPQHF.

The sample holds one count of this clone. The V call is TRBV6-5, the J call TRBJ1-1, with D tentatively TRBD1 (5 bases). The CDR3 spans 14 residues. Germline values: CDR1 MNHEY, CDR2 SVGAGI. The germline V and J ends were trimmed by 2 bases and 6 bases, with 13 bases remaining between them. The CDR3 reads CASSYGAAVPEAFF. In nucleotides, the CDR3 is TGTGCCAGCAGTTACGGGGCGGCAGTCCCTGAAGCTTTCTTT.

This chain uses TRBV10-3 with TRBJ2-1, with D possibly TRBD1 on 6 matching bases. The CDR3 is 14 amino acids. V was cut by 6 bases and J by 10 bases, with 19 bases left in between. Germline loops: CDR1 ENHRY, CDR2 SYGVKD. The CDR3 loop is CAIRNKDRVGEQFF. CDR3 DNA: TGTGCCATCAGAAACAAGGACAGAGTGGGGGAGCAGTTCTTC.

This clone occurred once. The J gene is TRBJ2-5, the V gene TRBV14; D gene uncertain. V was shortened by 3 bases and J by 3 bases, with 5 bases between the two germline ends. The CDR3 length is 12 residues. Per germline, CDR1 SGHDN and CDR2 FVKESK. The CDR3 DNA reads as TGTGCCAGCAGCCATCAGAAAGAGACCCAGTACTTC. Protein sequence: CASSHQKETQYF.

The V gene is TRBV18, the J gene TRBJ2-7; maybe TRBD2 (6 bases). The CDR3 consists of 12 residues. Trimming cost V 3 bases and J 3 bases, with 6 bases left between them. Germline V CDR1 and CDR2: KGHSH, LQKENI. As DNA, the CDR3 is TGTGCCAGCTCACCGGGGGGCTACGAGCAGTACTTC. Its protein is CASSPGGYEQYF.

The rearrangement joins TRBV6-4 to TRBJ1-2; 9 nucleotides agree with TRBD1. The CDR3 is 14 amino acids. V trimming: 7 bases; J trimming: 2 bases; junction bases outside the gene matches: 5. Germline V gene lookup returns CDR1 MRHNA and CDR2 SNTAGT. The CDR3 DNA is TGTGCCAGCAAAGAGGACAGGGGCAACTATGGCTACACCTTC. Translated, it gives CASKEDRGNYGYTF.

This sequence joins TRBV29-1 and TRBJ1-1, with 10 positions matching TRBD1. With 3 bases clipped from V and 5 bases from J, the junction kept 6 bases outside the gene matches. The CDR3 covers 14 residues. Looked up from germline, CDR1 is SQVTM and CDR2 is ANQGSEA. CDR3 in amino acids: CSVEWGTGVTEAFF. The CDR3 DNA reads as TGCAGCGTTGAGTGGGGGACAGGGGTAACTGAAGCTTTCTTT.

This clone was recorded only once. This sequence joins TRBV6-1 and TRBJ1-6, with a weak D call TRBD1 (5 bases). The CDR3 runs 16 residues. The V gene lost 2 bases and the J gene lost 7 bases, with 15 bases spanning the gap. CDR1 MNHNS and CDR2 SASEGT come from the germline V gene. CDR3: CASSENGDVRNSPLHF. CDR3 sequence (DNA): TGTGCCAGCAGTGAAAACGGGGACGTAAGGAATTCACCCCTCCACTTT.

This clone appeared once. J is TRBJ2-7 and V is TRBV18, with a tentative D call TRBD1 (5 bases). V was trimmed by 2 bases and J by 3 bases, leaving 8 bases between them. CDR1 is KGHSH, CDR2 LQKENI, per germline. The CDR3 has 13 amino acids. The CDR3 sequence: CASSPGAYYEQYF. In DNA form, the CDR3 reads TGTGCCAGCTCACCAGGGGCTTACTACGAGCAGTACTTC.